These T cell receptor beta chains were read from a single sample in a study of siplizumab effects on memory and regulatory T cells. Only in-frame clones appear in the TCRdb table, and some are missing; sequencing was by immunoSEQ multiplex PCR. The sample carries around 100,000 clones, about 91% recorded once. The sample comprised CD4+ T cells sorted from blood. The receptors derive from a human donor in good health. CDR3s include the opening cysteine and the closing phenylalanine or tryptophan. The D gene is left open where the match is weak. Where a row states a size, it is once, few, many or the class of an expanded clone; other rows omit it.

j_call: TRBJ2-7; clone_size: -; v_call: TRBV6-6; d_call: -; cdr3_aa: CASSYAGAPVEQYF; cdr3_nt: TGTGCCAGCAGTTACGCGGGGGCCCCCGTGGAGCAGTACTTC
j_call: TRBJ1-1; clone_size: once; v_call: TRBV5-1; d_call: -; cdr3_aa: CASSPGRQINTEAFF; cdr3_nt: TGCGCCAGCAGCCCGGGTCGGCAGATTAACACTGAAGCTTTCTTT
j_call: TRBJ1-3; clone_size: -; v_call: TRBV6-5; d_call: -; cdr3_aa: CASSARAPGITIYF; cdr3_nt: TGTGCCAGCAGTGCCCGGGCCCCTGGTATTACCATATATTTT
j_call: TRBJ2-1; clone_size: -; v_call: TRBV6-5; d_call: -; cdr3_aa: CASRGGSIPNEQFF; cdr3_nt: TGTGCCAGCAGAGGGGGGTCGATTCCCAATGAGCAGTTCTTC
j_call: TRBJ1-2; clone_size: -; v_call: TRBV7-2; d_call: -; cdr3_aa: CASSLALGGNYGYTF; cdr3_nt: TGTGCCAGCAGCTTAGCGCTGGGAGGGAACTATGGCTACACCTTC
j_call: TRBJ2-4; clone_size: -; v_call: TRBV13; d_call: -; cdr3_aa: CASSLTTGLAKNIQYF; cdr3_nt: TGTGCCAGCAGCTTAACGACAGGACTAGCCAAAAACATTCAGTACTTC
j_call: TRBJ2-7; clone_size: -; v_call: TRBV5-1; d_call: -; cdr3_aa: CASRFGTTTYEQYF; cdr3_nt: TGCGCCAGCAGATTCGGGACCACCACCTACGAGCAGTACTTC
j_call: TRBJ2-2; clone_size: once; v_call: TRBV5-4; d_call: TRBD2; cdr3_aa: CASSSMLAGNTGELFF; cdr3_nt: TGTGCCAGCAGCTCCATGCTAGCGGGGAACACCGGGGAGCTGTTTTTT
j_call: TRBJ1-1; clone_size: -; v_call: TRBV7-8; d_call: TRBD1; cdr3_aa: CASSYTPGTGILAEAFF; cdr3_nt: TGTGCCAGCAGCTACACTCCCGGGACAGGGATTCTTGCTGAAGCTTTCTTT
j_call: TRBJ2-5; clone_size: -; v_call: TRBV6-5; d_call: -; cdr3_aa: CASSPLGEWETQYF; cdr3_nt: TGTGCCAGCAGTCCCCTCGGCGAGTGGGAGACCCAGTACTTC
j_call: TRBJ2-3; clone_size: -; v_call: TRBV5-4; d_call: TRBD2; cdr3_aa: CASSLDSTGLAGNTQYF; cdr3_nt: TGTGCCAGCAGCTTGGACTCCACGGGACTAGCAGGAAATACGCAGTATTTT
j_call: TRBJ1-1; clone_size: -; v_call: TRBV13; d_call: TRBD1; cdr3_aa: CASSIRDRGLRNTEAFF; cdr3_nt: TGTGCCAGCAGCATCAGGGACAGGGGTTTAAGGAACACTGAAGCTTTCTTT
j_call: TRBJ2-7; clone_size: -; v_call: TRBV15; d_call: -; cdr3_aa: CATSREGGGSYEQYF; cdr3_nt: TGTGCCACCAGCAGAGAGGGGGGCGGATCATACGAGCAGTACTTC
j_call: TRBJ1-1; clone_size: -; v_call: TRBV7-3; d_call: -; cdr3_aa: CASSLNRADTEAFF; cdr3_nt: TGTGCCAGCAGCTTAAATCGGGCGGACACTGAAGCTTTCTTT
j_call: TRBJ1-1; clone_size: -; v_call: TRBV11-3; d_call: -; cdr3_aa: CASSLSGGITEAFF; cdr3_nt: TGTGCCAGCAGCTTAAGTGGGGGCATCACTGAAGCTTTCTTT
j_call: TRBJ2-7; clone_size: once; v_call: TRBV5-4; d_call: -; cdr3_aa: CASSLGQGREQYF; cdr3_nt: TGTGCCAGCAGCTTGGGGCAGGGAAGAGAGCAGTACTTC
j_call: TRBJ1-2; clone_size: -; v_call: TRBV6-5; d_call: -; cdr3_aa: CASSYPMQGGNYGYTF; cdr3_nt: TGTGCCAGCAGTTACCCCATGCAGGGAGGGAACTATGGCTACACCTTC
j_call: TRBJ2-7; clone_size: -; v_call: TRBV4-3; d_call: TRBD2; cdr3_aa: CASSPTLAGGPYEQYF; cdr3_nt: TGCGCCAGCAGCCCAACACTAGCGGGGGGGCCTTACGAGCAGTACTTC
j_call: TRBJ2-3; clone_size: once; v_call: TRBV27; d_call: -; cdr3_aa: CASRGPDTQYF; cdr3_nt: TGTGCCAGCAGGGGGCCAGATACGCAGTATTTT
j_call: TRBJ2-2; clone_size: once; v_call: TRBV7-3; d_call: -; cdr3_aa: CASSPTGAYGGELFF; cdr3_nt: TGTGCCAGCAGCCCAACGGGGGCCTACGGCGGGGAGCTGTTTTTT
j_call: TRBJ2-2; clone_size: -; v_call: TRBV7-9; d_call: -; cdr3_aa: CASSLELTGELFF; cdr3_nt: TGTGCCAGCAGCTTAGAGTTAACCGGGGAGCTGTTTTTT
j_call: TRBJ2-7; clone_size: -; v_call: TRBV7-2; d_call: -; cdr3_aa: CASSLVSHSSYEQYF; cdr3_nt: TGTGCCAGCAGCTTAGTGAGCCATAGCTCCTACGAGCAGTACTTC
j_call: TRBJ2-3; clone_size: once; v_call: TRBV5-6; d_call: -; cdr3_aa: CASSFGGGPLTGAQYF; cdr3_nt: TGTGCCAGCAGTTTTGGGGGGGGCCCCCTCACAGGGGCGCAGTATTTT
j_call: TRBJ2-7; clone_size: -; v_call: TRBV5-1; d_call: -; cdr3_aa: CASSLEQGPYEQYF; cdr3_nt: TGCGCCAGCAGCTTGGAGCAGGGTCCCTACGAGCAGTACTTC
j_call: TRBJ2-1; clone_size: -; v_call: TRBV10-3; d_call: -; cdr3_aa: CALKSTGNEQFF; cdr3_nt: TGTGCCCTGAAATCCACAGGGAATGAGCAGTTCTTC
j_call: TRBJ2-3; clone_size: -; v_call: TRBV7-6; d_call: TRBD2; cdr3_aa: CASSYSGGGTDTQYF; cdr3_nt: TGTGCCAGCAGCTACAGCGGGGGGGGCACAGATACGCAGTATTTT
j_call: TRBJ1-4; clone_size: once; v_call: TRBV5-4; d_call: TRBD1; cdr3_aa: CASSLRDRDEKLFF; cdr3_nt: TGTGCCAGCAGCTTGAGAGACAGGGACGAAAAACTGTTTTTT
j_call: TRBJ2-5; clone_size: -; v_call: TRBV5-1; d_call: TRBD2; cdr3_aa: CASSKGLAGGQSQETQYF; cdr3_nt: TGCGCCAGCAGCAAAGGACTAGCGGGGGGCCAGAGCCAAGAGACCCAGTACTTC
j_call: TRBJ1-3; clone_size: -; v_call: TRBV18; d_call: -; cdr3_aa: CASSPPAAGNTIYF; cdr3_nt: TGTGCCAGCTCACCACCGGCAGCGGGAAACACCATATATTTT